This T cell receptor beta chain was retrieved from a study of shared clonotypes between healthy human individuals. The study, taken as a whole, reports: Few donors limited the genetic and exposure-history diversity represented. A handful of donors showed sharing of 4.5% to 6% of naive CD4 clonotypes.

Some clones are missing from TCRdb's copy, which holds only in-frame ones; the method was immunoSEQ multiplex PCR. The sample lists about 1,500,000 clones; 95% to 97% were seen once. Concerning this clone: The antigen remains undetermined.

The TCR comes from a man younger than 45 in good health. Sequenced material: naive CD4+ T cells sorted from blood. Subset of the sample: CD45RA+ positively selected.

For the CDR3, the DNA is TGTGCCAGCAGCGAAGGACACCTACCCGCCTACGAGCAGTACTTC. Its translation is CASSEGHLPAYEQYF. This sequence joins TRBV7-6 and TRBJ2-7; D is perhaps TRBD1 (5 bases). V lost 5 bases and J lost 2, with 16 bases in between. Germline V gene lookup returns CDR1 SGHVS and CDR2 FNYEAQ. The CDR3 consists of 15 residues.